The rows below give T cell receptor beta chains drawn from one sample of a study of CXCR3-negative and CXCR3-positive naive CD8 T cells. TCRdb reanalyzed the 5' RACE reads, giving one entry per CDR3 protein sequence and no DNA. The sample features about 130,000 distinct CDR3 sequences, with under 0.75% in its top ten. The sequenced sample consisted of naive CXCR3+ CD8+ T cells from blood. The source is a human donor in good health. Some clones in this sample may be carry-over from other donors' samples. Both conserved end residues are part of each CDR3. The order of the fields is CDR3 protein, V gene, J gene.

CDR3 protein: CASSPVGEGNEQFF; V gene: TRBV18; J gene: TRBJ2-1
CDR3 protein: CASSFPDRVSNEQFF; V gene: TRBV28; J gene: TRBJ2-1
CDR3 protein: CSVEVVGVNEQFF; V gene: TRBV29-1; J gene: TRBJ2-1
CDR3 protein: CASSFLAGGGGGEAFF; V gene: TRBV7-8; J gene: TRBJ1-1
CDR3 protein: CSVEGRTYNEQFF; V gene: TRBV29-1; J gene: TRBJ2-1
CDR3 protein: CASSSEDRAQKLFF; V gene: TRBV7-9; J gene: TRBJ1-4
CDR3 protein: CSVEQPGQGDKETQYF; V gene: TRBV29-1; J gene: TRBJ2-5
CDR3 protein: CASSLGTGEQFF; V gene: TRBV27; J gene: TRBJ2-1
CDR3 protein: CASSYEGNTEAFF; V gene: TRBV6-2/TRBV6-3; J gene: TRBJ1-1
CDR3 protein: CASSAALFNTEAFF; V gene: TRBV12-3/TRBV12-4; J gene: TRBJ1-1
CDR3 protein: CASSLVETSLTEAFF; V gene: TRBV5-1; J gene: TRBJ1-1